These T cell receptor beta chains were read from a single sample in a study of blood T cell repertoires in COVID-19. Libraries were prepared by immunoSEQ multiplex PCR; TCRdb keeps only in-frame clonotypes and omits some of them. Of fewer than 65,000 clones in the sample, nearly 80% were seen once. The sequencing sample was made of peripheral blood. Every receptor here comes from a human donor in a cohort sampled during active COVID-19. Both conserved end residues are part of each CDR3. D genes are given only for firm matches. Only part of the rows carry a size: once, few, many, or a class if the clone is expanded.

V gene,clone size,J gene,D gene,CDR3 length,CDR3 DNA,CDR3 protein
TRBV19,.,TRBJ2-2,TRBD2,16,TGTGCCAGTAGTAGCCCCGGCGGGAGGGGAACCGGGGAGCTGTTTTTT,CASSSPGGRGTGELFF
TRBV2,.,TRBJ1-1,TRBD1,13,TGTGCCAGCAGGGACAGGGGGAACACTGAAGCTTTCTTT,CASRDRGNTEAFF
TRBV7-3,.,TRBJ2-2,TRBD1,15,TGTGCCAGCAGCCCTTGGACAGGGGGCACCGGGGAGCTGTTTTTT,CASSPWTGGTGELFF
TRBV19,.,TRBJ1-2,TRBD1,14,TGTGCCAGTAGTATAGCCCAGGGGGCGCAAGGCTACACCTTC,CASSIAQGAQGYTF
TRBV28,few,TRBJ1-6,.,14,TGTGCCAGCAGCTTAGAAGGGGAAAGGACACCCCTCCACTTT,CASSLEGERTPLHF
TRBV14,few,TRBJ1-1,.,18,TGTGCCAGCAGCCAAGATATGGGGGCAGGGGAAATGAACACTGAAGCTTTCTTT,CASSQDMGAGEMNTEAFF
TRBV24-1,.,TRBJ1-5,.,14,TGTGCCACCAGTGACCCCCAGAGCAATCAGCCCCAGCATTTT,CATSDPQSNQPQHF
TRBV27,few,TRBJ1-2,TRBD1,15,TGTGCCAGCAGTTCCGAAGACAGGGGGCCTCATGGCTACACCTTC,CASSSEDRGPHGYTF
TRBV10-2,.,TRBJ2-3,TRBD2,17,TGCGCCAGCAGTGAGCCCCGGCTAGCGGGAGTTGCGGATACGCAGTATTTT,CASSEPRLAGVADTQYF
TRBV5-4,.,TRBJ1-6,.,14,TGTGCCAGCAGCCACAGGACAAACGGTTCACCCCTCCACTTT,CASSHRTNGSPLHF
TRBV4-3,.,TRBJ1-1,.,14,TGCGCCAGCAGCCAAGGTCAGGGACTTTCTGAAGCTTTCTTT,CASSQGQGLSEAFF
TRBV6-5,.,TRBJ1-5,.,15,TGTGCCAGCGGAAACTGGAGGGTTAGCAATCAGCCCCAGCATTTT,CASGNWRVSNQPQHF
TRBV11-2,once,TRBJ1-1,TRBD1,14,TGTGCCAGCAGCCTAACACAGGGGGTAACTGAAGCTTTCTTT,CASSLTQGVTEAFF